The 23 T cell receptor beta chains listed next were all sequenced from one sample in a study of T cell changes during pregnancy in multiple sclerosis. Clones were read by immunoSEQ multiplex PCR, and TCRdb kept only the in-frame ones, dropping some. The table includes 69,000 or so clones, 85% to 95% detected once. Sample: peripheral blood, taken in the third trimester of pregnancy. The receptors were sampled from a female donor in good health, enrolled as a control in a pregnancy study.

The genes are TRBV9 and TRBJ2-7; 9 bases map to TRBD2. V shed 0 bases, J shed 7 bases, and the junction held 8 bases outside the gene matches. The CDR3 is 15 amino acids. Germline CDR1 reads SGDLS; CDR2 reads YYNGEE. The CDR3 here is CASSVGEREVGEQYF. As DNA, the CDR3 is TGTGCCAGCAGCGTAGGAGAGCGGGAGGTAGGGGAGCAGTACTTC.

This rearrangement joins TRBV18 to TRBJ1-2, with D hard to call. CDR1 is KGHSH, CDR2 LQKENI, per germline. The CDR3 length is 13 residues. Trimming took off 3 bases at V and 6 bases at J, with 11 bases between the two ends. The chain's CDR3 is CASSPRGEDGYTF. The CDR3 DNA reads TGTGCCAGCTCACCCCGGGGTGAGGATGGCTACACCTTC.

The V and J genes are TRBV5-1 and TRBJ2-1; the D gene is possibly TRBD1 (6 bases). The CDR3 totals 16 residues. Germline CDR1 is SGHRS and CDR2 is YFSETQ. V was shortened by 4 bases and J by 5 bases, with 19 bases between the two germline ends. The CDR3 nucleotides are TGCGCCAGCAGCGTAAGGGACACCCGACCCCACAATGAGCAGTTCTTC. Translating it yields CASSVRDTRPHNEQFF.

The V gene is TRBV11-2, the J gene TRBJ1-1; 8 bases match TRBD1. The J segment lost 8 bases and the V segment lost 2 bases, leaving 7 bases of the junction unmatched. This CDR3 comprises 14 residues. The germline V gene encodes CDR1 SGHAT and CDR2 FQNNGV. The CDR3 DNA sequence: TGTGCCAGCAGCTTAAATCAAGGACAGGGCGAAGCTTTCTTT. The encoded protein is CASSLNQGQGEAFF.

The chain is built from TRBV5-8 and TRBJ2-7; TRBD1 agrees at 10 bases. J lost 3 bases, V lost 1 base, and 4 bases had no gene match. The CDR3 is made up of 15 amino acids. The germline V gene encodes CDR1 SGHTS and CDR2 YDEGEE. The CDR3 nucleotides are TGTGCCAGCAGCTTGAGGGGGACAGGGGTCTACGAGCAGTACTTC. Translating gives CASSLRGTGVYEQYF.

J is TRBJ2-2 and V is TRBV25-1; D uncertain. This CDR3 has 12 amino acids. V lost 6 bases to trimming and J lost 5 bases, with 7 bases between them. Germline CDR1 reads MGHDK; CDR2 reads SYGVNS. CDR3 DNA: TGTGCCAGCAGCGCCACAACCGGGGAGCTGTTTTTT. Its translation is CASSATTGELFF.

The rearrangement joins TRBV9 to TRBJ2-3; TRBD2 might be the D (5 bases). Germline V gives CDR1 SGDLS, CDR2 YYNGEE. This CDR3 region has 18 residues. V lost 0 bases and J 2 bases, leaving 19 bases between the germline ends. CDR3 amino acids: CASSVGAGGSPLTDTQYF. The CDR3 DNA reads as TGTGCCAGCAGCGTAGGGGCGGGCGGATCCCCTCTCACAGATACGCAGTATTTT.

The chain carries TRBV6-5 and TRBJ1-5, with 8 bases matching TRBD1. Looked up from germline, CDR1 is MNHEY and CDR2 is SVGAGI. The CDR3 loop spans 15 amino acids. The V and J ends lost 6 bases and 3 bases, in that order; junction bases with no gene match: 7. CDR3 protein: CASRTGTGLNQPQHF. Written as DNA, the CDR3 is TGTGCCAGCAGAACCGGGACAGGACTCAATCAGCCCCAGCATTTT.

This clone is a singleton in its sample. The gene calls are TRBV15 and TRBJ2-5; 8 positions agree with TRBD2. Trimming at V came to 5 bases and at J to 4 bases, leaving 12 bases not matched to a gene. Per the germline V gene, CDR1 is LNHNV and CDR2 is YYDKDF (reference sequence). The CDR3 runs to 16 residues. Here the CDR3 reads CATSPRASGGGETQYF. The CDR3 DNA reads as TGTGCCACCAGCCCAAGGGCGTCGGGAGGGGGAGAGACCCAGTACTTC. The full variable domain, completed using reference TRBV15 and TRBJ2-5, is DAMVIQNPRYQVTQFGKPVTLSCSQTLNHNVMYWYQQKSSQAPKLLFHYYDKDFNNEADTPDNFQSRRPNTSFCFLDIRSPGLGDTAMYLCATSPRASGGGETQYFGPGTRLLVL.

The chain couples TRBV9 to TRBJ1-1; D call uncertain. Germline values: CDR1 SGDLS, CDR2 YYNGEE. The CDR3 contains 14 residues. The ends were cut back, 3 bases at V and 4 bases at J, with 13 bases in the middle. The CDR3 DNA follows: TGTGCCAGCAGCGACTGGGGAGAGGGCACTGAAGCTTTCTTT. This codes for CASSDWGEGTEAFF.

This clone was recorded once. V is TRBV5-1 and J is TRBJ2-5, with 8 bases lining up with TRBD2. There are 15 residues in the CDR3. Losses at the gene ends were 0 bases for V and 4 bases for J; bases not matched to a gene: 5. Germline CDR1 and CDR2: SGHRS and YFSETQ. The CDR3 sequence: CASSLELAGSETQYF. The CDR3 DNA sequence: TGCGCCAGCAGCTTGGAGCTAGCGGGCTCAGAGACCCAGTACTTC.

J is TRBJ2-7 and V is TRBV2, with D uncertain. V was pared by 2 bases and J by 2 bases, with 13 bases between. Germline assignment: CDR1 SNHLY and CDR2 FYNNEI. This CDR3 spans 15 amino acids. The CDR3 DNA reads as TGTGCCAGCAGTGAACGAGGCAAAGTTACCTACGAGCAGTACTTC. Its translation is CASSERGKVTYEQYF. The whole variable domain, remainder taken from reference TRBV2 and TRBJ2-7, is EPEVTQTPSHQVTQMGQEVILRCVPISNHLYFYWYRQILGQKVEFLVSFYNNEISEKSEIFDDQFSVERPDGSNFTLKIRSTKLEDSAMYFCASSERGKVTYEQYFGPGTRLTVT.

The gene calls are TRBV19 and TRBJ1-5; D is possibly TRBD1 (6 bases). Germline V gene sequence: CDR1 LNHDA, CDR2 SQIVND (reference sequence). This CDR3 spans 15 amino acids. Trimming removed 8 bases at V and 5 bases at J, with 19 bases between. CDR3 residues: CASRRDTGEYQPQHF. CDR3 in DNA: TGTGCCAGTCGCCGGGACACCGGGGAGTATCAGCCCCAGCATTTT. The full variable domain, rest sourced from reference TRBV19 and TRBJ1-5, is DGGITQSPKYLFRKEGQNVTLSCEQNLNHDAMYWYRQDPGQGLRLIYYSQIVNDFQKGDIAEGYSVSREKKESFPLTVTSAQKNPTAFYLCASRRDTGEYQPQHFGDGTRLSIL.

The V gene is TRBV5-4, the J gene TRBJ1-2, with a tentative D call TRBD1 (6 bases). The length of the CDR3 is 14 residues. Trimming removed 3 bases from V and 2 bases from J, with 11 bases in between. The germline CDR1 and CDR2 sequences are SGHNT and YYREEE (reference sequence). The CDR3 spells CASSYIGTNYGYTF. Written as DNA, the CDR3 is TGTGCCAGCAGCTATATCGGGACAAACTATGGCTACACCTTC.

V gene TRBV28 combines with J gene TRBJ2-1; D gene uncertain. CDR3 length equals 15 residues. The V end was cut by 1 base, the J end by 0 bases, with 7 bases between. The germline CDR1 and CDR2 sequences are MDHEN and SYDVKM. CDR3 sequence reads: CASSLSQSSYNEQFF. CDR3 nucleotides: TGTGCCAGCAGTTTATCACAGAGCTCCTACAATGAGCAGTTCTTC.

The chain has TRBV13 and TRBJ2-1; D might be TRBD2 (6 bases). V was pared by 8 bases and J by 2 bases, with 16 bases between. The germline CDR1 and CDR2 sequences are PRHDT and FYEKMQ (reference sequence). This CDR3 is 15 amino acids long. The CDR3 here is CASRPAGSPYNEQFF. DNA of the CDR3: TGTGCCAGCCGTCCGGCCGGGAGTCCCTACAATGAGCAGTTCTTC.

This chain uses TRBV19 with TRBJ2-5; 8 positions match TRBD2. Trimming cost V 6 bases and J 5 bases; bases outside gene matches: 8. CDR3 length equals 14 residues. Germline V gene sequence: CDR1 LNHDA, CDR2 SQIVND (reference sequence). This chain's CDR3 is CASSSISGVETQYF. The CDR3 DNA follows: TGTGCCAGTAGCTCGATTAGCGGGGTGGAGACCCAGTACTTC.

The chain recombines TRBV10-2 with TRBJ2-1; D perhaps matches TRBD1 (6 bases). V was cut by 4 bases and J by 6 bases, with 10 bases left in between. Germline CDR1 WSHSY, CDR2 SAAADI. The CDR3 runs 13 residues. This CDR3 is CASSVLRGNEQFF. CDR3 sequence (DNA): TGCGCCAGCAGTGTCCTCAGGGGCAATGAGCAGTTCTTC.

The genes are TRBV6-6 and TRBJ1-1; D is ambiguous. Germline CDR1 reads MNHNY; CDR2 reads SVGAGI (reference sequence). V was shortened by 0 bases and J by 1 base, with 9 bases between the two germline ends. This CDR3 spans 15 amino acids. For the CDR3, the DNA is TGTGCCAGCAGTTACTCGCATATCGGGAACACTGAAGCTTTCTTT. This encodes CASSYSHIGNTEAFF.

The rearrangement links TRBV6-5 to TRBJ1-2, with a weak D call TRBD1 (6 bases). The CDR3 has 12 amino acids. Germline V CDR1 and CDR2: MNHEY, SVGAGI. V was trimmed by 7 bases and J by 8 bases, leaving 14 bases between them. The CDR3 nucleotides read TGTGCCAGCAAGACAGGCCGAAAGGGCTACACCTTC. Translating it yields CASKTGRKGYTF.

The chain combines TRBV18 with TRBJ1-2; 8 bases are shared with TRBD1. This CDR3 is built from 13 residues. From germline, CDR1 is KGHSH and CDR2 LQKENI. V shed 6 bases and J 4 bases; nucleotides not matched to a gene: 4. The CDR3 nucleotides read TGTGCCAGCTCTCCGGACAGGGTCTATGGCTACACCTTC. The encoded protein is CASSPDRVYGYTF.

This sequence joins TRBV6-6 and TRBJ2-1; 12 nucleotides agree with TRBD2. CDR3 length: 16 residues. J gave up 0 bases and V 6 bases, and 3 bases lay outside the gene matches. Germline V CDR1 and CDR2: MNHNY, SVGAGI (reference sequence). The CDR3 loop reads CASSLAGGSSYNEQFF. DNA for the CDR3: TGTGCCAGCAGCCTAGCGGGGGGGAGCTCCTACAATGAGCAGTTCTTC.

The J gene is TRBJ2-3, the V gene TRBV11-2, with 12 bases aligning to TRBD2. The germline V gene encodes CDR1 SGHAT and CDR2 FQNNGV. With V trimmed by 3 bases and J by 3 bases, 4 bases remained unmatched. The CDR3 has 16 amino acids. As DNA, the CDR3 is TGTGCCAGCAGCTTTAGACTAGCGGGGGATACAGATACGCAGTATTTT. Translation gives CASSFRLAGDTDTQYF.